Given below is one T cell receptor beta chain in context. Per the germline V gene, CDR1 is KGHSH and CDR2 is LQKENI. The V and J ends lost 2 bases and 4 bases respectively, with 5 bases between them. The length of the CDR3 is 12 residues. The data were obtained in a study of control samples from healthy donors and cancer patients. Generated by immunoSEQ multiplex PCR, the TCRdb table keeps only in-frame clones and is missing some. Of more than 70,000 clones listed, about 95% are singletons. The sample comprised blood. This clonotype was obtained from a woman aged 25 to 39 in good health. The rearrangement links TRBV18 to TRBJ1-1, with D uncertain. The CDR3 DNA sequence: TGTGCCAGCTCACCAGGGGTCACTGAAGCTTTCTTT. It yields the protein CASSPGVTEAFF.